This T cell receptor (beta chain) appears in the sequencing data of a study of T cell responses to AZD1222 COVID-19 vaccine. Study results and caveats: Among the donors, most were white British and more were female, and clonal diversity was possibly underestimated. Spike-specific TCR breadth and depth were elevated following two AZD1222 doses.

Trimming cost V 10 bases and J 7 bases, with 13 bases left between them. The CDR3 sequence is 11 residues long. From germline, CDR1 is LNHDA and CDR2 SQIVND (reference sequence). Sequenced by immunoSEQ multiplex PCR; TCRdb stores in-frame clones only, minus some. The table shows roughly 190,000 clones, with over 85% occurring only once. As concerns this clone: Its specificity is not known.

Sequenced material: peripheral blood, taken 28 days after the second dose of the MenACWY control vaccine. The source of this sequence is an adult who received the MenACWY meningococcal vaccine as a control. The genes are TRBV19 and TRBJ1-2; unclear D gene. The CDR3 coding sequence is TGTGCCACCGGTGGGCGGAGTGGCTACACCTTC. The encoded protein is CATGGRSGYTF.